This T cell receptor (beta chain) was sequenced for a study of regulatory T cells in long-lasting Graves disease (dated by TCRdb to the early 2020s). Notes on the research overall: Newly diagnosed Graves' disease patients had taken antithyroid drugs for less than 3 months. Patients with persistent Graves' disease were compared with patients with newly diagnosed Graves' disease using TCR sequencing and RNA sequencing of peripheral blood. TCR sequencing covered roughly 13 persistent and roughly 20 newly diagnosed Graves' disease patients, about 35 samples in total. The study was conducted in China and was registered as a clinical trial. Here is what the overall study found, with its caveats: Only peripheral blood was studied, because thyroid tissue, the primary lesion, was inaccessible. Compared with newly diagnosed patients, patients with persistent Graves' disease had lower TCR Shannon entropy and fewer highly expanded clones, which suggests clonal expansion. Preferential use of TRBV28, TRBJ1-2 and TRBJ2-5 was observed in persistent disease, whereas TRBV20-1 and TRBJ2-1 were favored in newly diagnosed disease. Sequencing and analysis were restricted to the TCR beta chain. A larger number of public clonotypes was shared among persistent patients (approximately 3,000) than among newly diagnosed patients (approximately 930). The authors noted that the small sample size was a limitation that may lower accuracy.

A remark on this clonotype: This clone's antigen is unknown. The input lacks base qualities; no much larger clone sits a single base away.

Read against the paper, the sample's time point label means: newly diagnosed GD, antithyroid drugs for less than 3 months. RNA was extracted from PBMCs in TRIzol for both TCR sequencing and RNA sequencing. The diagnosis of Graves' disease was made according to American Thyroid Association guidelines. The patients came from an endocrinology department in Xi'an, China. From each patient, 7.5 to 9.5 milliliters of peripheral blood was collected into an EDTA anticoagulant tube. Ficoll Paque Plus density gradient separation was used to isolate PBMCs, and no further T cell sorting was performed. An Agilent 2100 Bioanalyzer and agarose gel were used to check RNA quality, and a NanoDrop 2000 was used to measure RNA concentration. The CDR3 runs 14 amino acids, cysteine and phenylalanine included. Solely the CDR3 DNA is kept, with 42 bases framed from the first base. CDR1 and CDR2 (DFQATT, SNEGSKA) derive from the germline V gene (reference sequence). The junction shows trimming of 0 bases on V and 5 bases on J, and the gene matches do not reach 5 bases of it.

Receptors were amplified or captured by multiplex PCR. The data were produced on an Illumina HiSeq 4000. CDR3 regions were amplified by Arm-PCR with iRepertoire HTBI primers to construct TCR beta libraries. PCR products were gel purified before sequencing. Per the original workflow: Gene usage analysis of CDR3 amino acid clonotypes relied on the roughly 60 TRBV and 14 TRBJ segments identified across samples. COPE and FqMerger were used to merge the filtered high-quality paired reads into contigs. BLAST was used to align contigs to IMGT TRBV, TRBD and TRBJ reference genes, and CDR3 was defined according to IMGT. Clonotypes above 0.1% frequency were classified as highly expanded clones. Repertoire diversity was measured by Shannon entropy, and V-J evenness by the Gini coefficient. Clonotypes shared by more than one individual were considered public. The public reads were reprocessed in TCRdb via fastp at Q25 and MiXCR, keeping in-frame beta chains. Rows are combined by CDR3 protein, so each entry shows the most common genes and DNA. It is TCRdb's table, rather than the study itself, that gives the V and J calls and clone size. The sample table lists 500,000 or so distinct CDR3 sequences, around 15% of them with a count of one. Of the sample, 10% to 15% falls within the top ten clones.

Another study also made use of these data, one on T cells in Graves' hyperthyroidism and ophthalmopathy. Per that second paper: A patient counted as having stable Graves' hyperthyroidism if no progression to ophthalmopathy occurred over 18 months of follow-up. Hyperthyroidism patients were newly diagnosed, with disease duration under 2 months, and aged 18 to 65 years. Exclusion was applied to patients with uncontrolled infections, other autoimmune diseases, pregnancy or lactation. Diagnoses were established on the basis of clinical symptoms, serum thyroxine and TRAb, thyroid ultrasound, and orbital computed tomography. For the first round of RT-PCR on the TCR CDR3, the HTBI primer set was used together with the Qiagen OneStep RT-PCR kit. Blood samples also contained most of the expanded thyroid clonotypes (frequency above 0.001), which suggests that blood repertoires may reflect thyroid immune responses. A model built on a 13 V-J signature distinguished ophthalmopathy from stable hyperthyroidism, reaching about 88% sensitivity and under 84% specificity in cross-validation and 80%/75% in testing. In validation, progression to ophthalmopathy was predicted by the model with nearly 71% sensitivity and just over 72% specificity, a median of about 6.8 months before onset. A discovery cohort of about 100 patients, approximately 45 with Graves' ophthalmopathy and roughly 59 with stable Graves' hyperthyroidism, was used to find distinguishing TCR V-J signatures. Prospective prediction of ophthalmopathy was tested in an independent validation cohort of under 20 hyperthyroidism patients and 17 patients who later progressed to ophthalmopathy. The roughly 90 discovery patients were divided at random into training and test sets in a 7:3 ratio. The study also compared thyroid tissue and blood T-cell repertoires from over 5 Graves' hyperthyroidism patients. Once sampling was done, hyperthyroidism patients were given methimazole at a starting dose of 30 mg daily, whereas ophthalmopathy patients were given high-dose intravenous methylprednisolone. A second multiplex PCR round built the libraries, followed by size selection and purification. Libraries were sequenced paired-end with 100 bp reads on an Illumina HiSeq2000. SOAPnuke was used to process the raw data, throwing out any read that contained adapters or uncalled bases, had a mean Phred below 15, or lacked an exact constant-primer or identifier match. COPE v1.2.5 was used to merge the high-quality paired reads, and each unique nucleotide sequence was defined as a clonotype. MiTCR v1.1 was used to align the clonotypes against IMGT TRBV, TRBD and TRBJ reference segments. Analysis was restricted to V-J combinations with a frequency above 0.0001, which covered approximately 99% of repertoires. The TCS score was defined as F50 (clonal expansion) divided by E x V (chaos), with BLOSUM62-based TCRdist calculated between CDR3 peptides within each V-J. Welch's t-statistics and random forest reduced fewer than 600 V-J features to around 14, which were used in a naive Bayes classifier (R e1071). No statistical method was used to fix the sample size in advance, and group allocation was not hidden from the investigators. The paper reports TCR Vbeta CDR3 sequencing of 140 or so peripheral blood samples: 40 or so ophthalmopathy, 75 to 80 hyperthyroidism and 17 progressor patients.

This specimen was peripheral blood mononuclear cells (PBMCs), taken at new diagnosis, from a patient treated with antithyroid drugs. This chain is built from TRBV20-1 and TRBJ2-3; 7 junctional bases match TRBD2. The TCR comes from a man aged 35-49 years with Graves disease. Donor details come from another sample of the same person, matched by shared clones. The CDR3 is CSARDPRGVDTQYF. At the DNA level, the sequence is TGCAGTGCTAGAGATCCCCGGGGGGTAGATACGCAGTATTTT.